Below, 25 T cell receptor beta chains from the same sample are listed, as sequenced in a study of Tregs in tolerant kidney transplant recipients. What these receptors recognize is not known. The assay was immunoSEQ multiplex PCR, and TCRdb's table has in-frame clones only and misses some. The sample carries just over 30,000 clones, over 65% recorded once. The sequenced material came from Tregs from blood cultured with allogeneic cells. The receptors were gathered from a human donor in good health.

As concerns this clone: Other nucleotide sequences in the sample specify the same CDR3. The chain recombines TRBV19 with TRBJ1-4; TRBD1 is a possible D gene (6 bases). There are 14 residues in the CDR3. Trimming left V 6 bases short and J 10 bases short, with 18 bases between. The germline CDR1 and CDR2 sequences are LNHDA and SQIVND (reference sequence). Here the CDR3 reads CASRSQGRARKLFF. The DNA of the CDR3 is TGTGCCAGTAGGAGCCAGGGGCGAGCGCGAAAACTGTTTTTT.

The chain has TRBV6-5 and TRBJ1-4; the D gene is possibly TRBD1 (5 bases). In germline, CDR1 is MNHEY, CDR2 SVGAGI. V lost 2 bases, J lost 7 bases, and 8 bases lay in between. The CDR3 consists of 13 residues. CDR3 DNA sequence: TGTGCCAGCAGTTACGCGGGGGGTGAAAAACTGTTTTTT. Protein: CASSYAGGEKLFF.

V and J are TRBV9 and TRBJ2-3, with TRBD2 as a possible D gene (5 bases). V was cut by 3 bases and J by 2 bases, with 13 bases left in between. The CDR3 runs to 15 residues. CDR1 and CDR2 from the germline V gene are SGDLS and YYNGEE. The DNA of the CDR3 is TGTGCCAGCAGCGCTTTGGACTCCTACACAGATACGCAGTATTTT. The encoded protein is CASSALDSYTDTQYF.

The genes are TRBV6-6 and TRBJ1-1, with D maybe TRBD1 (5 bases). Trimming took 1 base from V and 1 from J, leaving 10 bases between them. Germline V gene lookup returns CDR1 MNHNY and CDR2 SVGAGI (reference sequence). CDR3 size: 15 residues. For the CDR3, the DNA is TGTGCCAGCAGTTACTTGGGGGGATCGAACACTGAAGCTTTCTTT. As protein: CASSYLGGSNTEAFF.

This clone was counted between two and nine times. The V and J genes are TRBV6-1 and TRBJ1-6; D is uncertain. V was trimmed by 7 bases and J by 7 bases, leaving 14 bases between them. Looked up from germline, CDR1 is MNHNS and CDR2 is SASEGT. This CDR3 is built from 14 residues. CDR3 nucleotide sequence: TGTGCCAGCAAAGATTGGGCTGCGAATTCACCCCTCCACTTT. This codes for CASKDWAANSPLHF.

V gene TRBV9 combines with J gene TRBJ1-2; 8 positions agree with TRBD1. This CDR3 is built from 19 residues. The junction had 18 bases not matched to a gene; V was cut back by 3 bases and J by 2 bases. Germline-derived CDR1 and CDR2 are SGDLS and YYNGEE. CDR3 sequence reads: CASSGPRQGPTSLNYGYTF. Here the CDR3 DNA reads TGTGCCAGCAGCGGTCCCCGACAGGGGCCAACTTCCCTGAACTATGGCTACACCTTC.

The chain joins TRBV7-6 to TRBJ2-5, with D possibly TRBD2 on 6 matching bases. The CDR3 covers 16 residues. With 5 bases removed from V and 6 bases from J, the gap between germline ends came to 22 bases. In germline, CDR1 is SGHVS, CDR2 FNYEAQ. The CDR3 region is CASSDSGGSRAQTQYF. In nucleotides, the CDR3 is TGTGCCAGCAGCGACTCCGGGGGTTCGCGGGCCCAGACCCAGTACTTC.

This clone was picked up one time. CDR3: CASTFYRGLVQETQYF. CDR3 coding DNA: TGTGCCAGCACTTTCTACAGGGGGCTTGTACAAGAGACCCAGTACTTC. The V gene is TRBV7-9, the J gene TRBJ2-5, with TRBD1 matching 9 bases. Germline V lookup: CDR1 SEHNR, CDR2 FQNEAQ (reference sequence). The CDR3 has 16 amino acids. Trimming took 7 bases from V and 2 from J; bases not matched to a gene: 11.

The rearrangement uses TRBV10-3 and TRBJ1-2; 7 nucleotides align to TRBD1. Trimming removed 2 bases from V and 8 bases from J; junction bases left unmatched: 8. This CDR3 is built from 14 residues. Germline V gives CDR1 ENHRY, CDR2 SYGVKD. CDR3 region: CAISETWQGVGYTF. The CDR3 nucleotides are TGTGCCATCAGTGAGACGTGGCAGGGGGTCGGCTACACCTTC.

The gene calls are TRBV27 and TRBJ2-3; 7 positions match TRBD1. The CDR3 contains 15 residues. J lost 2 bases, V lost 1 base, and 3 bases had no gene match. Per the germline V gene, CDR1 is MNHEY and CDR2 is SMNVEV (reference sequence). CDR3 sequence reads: CASSLLGQITDTQYF. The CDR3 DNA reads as TGTGCCAGCAGTTTATTGGGACAGATCACAGATACGCAGTATTTT.

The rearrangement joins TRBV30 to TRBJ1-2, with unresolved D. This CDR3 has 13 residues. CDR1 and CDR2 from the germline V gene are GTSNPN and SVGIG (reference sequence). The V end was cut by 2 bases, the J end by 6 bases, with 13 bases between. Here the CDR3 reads CAWSPRIFDGYTF. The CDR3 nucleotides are TGTGCCTGGAGTCCAAGAATTTTTGATGGCTACACCTTC.

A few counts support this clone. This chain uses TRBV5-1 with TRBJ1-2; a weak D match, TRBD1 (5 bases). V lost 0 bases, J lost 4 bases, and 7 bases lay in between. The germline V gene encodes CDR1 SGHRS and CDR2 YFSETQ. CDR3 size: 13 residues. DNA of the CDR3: TGCGCCAGCAGCTTGGCGGGGCTCTATGGCTACACCTTC. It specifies CASSLAGLYGYTF. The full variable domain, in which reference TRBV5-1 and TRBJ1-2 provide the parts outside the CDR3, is KAGVTQTPRYLIKTRGQQVTLSCSPISGHRSVSWYQQTPGQGLQFLFEYFSETQRNKGNFPGRFSGRQFSNSRSEMNVSTLELGDSALYLCASSLAGLYGYTFGSGTRLTVV.

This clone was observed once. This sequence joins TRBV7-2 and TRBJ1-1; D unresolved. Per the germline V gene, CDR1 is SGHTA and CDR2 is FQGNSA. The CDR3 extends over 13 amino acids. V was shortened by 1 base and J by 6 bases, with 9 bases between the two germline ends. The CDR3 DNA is TGTGCCAGCAGCTTAGTGAGCGGCGCTGAAGCTTTCTTT. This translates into CASSLVSGAEAFF.

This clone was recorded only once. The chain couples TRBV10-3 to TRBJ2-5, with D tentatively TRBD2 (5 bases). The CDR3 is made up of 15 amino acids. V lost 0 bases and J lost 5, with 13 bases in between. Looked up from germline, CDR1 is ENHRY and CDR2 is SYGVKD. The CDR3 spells CAISESSGSLETQYF. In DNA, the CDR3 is TGTGCCATCAGTGAGTCGTCGGGGAGCCTTGAGACCCAGTACTTC.

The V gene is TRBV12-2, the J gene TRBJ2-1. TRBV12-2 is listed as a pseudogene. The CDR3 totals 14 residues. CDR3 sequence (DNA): TGTGCAAGTCGCTTAGCGAGGGGGGACAATGAGCAGTTCTTC. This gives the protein CASRLARGDNEQFF.

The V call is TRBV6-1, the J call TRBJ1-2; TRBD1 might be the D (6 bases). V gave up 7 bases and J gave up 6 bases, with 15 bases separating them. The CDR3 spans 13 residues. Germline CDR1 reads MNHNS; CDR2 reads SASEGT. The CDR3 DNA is TGTGCCAGCAAACGGACAGTTTTTGATGGCTACACCTTC. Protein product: CASKRTVFDGYTF.

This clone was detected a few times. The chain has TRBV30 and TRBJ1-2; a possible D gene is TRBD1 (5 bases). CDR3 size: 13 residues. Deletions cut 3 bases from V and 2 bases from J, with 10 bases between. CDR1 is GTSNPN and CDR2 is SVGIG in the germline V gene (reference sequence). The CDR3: CAWRTDGNYGYTF. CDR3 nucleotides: TGTGCCTGGAGGACAGATGGAAACTATGGCTACACCTTC.

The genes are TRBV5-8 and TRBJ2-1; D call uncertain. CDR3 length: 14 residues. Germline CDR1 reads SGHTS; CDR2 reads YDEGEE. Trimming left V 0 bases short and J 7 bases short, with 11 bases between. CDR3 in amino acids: CASSLDGVLNEQFF. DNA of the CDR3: TGTGCCAGCAGCTTGGACGGCGTTTTAAATGAGCAGTTCTTC.

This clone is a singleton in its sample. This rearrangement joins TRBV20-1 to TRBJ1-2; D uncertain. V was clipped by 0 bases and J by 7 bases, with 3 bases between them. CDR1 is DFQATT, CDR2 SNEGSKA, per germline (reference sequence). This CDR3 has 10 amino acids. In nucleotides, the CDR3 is TGCAGTGCTAGAGATCTTGGCTACACCTTC. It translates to CSARDLGYTF.

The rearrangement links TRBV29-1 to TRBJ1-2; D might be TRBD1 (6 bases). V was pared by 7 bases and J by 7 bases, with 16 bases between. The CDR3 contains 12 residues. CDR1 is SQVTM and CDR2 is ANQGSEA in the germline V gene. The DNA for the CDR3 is TGCAGCGCTTCGGACAGCACTGTTGGCTACACCTTC. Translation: CSASDSTVGYTF.

CDR3 coding DNA: TGCAGCTTCCCCGGGGAGCTGTTTTTT. It translates to CSFPGELFF. J is TRBJ2-2 and V is TRBV20-1; D not certain. The length of the CDR3 is 9 residues. Germline values: CDR1 DFQATT, CDR2 SNEGSKA (reference sequence).

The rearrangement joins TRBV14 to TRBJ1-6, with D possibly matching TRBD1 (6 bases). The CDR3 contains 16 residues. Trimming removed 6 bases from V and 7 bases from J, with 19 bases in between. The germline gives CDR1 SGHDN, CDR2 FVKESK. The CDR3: CASSQTQGRLNSPLHF. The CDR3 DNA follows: TGTGCCAGCAGTCAAACACAGGGCAGACTAAATTCACCCCTCCACTTT.

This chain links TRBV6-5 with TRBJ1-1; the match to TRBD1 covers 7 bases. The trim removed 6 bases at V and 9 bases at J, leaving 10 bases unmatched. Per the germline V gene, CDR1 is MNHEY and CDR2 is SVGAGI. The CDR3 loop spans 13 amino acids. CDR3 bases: TGTGCCAGCAGGGCCGGGACAGTGGGCAAAGCTTTCTTT. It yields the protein CASRAGTVGKAFF.

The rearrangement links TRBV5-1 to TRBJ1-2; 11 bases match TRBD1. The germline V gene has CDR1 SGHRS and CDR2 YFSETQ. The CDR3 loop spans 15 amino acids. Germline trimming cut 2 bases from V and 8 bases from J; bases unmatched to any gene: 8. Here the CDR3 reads CASSFLGQGEGGYTF. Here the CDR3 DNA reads TGCGCCAGCAGCTTCCTGGGACAGGGGGAGGGAGGCTACACCTTC.

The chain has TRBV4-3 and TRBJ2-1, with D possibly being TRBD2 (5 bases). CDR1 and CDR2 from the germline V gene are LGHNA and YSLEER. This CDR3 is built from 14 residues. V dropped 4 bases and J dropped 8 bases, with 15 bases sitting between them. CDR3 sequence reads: CASSLQLGTDEQFF. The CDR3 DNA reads TGCGCCAGCAGCCTTCAACTAGGAACGGATGAGCAGTTCTTC.